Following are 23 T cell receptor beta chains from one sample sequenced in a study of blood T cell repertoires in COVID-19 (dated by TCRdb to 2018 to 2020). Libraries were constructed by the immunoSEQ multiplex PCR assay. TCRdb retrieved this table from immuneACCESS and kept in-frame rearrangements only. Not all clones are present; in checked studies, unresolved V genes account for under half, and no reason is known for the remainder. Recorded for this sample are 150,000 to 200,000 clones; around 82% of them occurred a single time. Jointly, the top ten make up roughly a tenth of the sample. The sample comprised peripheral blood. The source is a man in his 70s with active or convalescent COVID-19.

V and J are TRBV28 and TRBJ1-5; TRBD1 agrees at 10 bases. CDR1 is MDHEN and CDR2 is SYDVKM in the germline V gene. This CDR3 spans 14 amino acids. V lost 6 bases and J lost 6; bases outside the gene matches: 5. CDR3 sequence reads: CASRGQGSGQPQHF. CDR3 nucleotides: TGTGCCAGCAGGGGACAGGGGTCGGGTCAGCCCCAGCATTTT. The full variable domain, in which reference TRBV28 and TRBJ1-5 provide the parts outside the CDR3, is DVKVTQSSRYLVKRTGEKVFLECVQDMDHENMFWYRQDPGLGLRLIYFSYDVKMKEKGDIPEGYSVSREKKERFSLILESASTNQTSMYLCASRGQGSGQPQHFGDGTRLSIL.

As DNA, the CDR3 is TGTGCCAGCAGTTCAGGGGTTGGCTACACCTTC. Amino acids: CASSSGVGYTF. The V call is TRBV6-5, the J call TRBJ1-2, with a possible D match to TRBD1 (6 bases). Germline V CDR1 and CDR2: MNHEY, SVGAGI. V lost 4 bases, J lost 7 bases, and 7 bases lay in between. CDR3 length: 11 residues.

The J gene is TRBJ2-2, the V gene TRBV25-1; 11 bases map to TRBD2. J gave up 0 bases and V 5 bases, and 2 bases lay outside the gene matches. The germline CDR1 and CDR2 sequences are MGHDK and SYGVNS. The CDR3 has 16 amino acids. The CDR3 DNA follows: TGTGCCAGCAGTACACTAGCGGGGGCGAACACCGGGGAGCTGTTTTTT. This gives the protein CASSTLAGANTGELFF. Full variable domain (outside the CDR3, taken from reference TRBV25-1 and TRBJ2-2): EADIYQTPRYLVIGTGKKITLECSQTMGHDKMYWYQQDPGMELHLIHYSYGVNSTEKGDLSSESTVSRIRTEHFPLTLESARPSHTSQYLCASSTLAGANTGELFFGEGSRLTVL.

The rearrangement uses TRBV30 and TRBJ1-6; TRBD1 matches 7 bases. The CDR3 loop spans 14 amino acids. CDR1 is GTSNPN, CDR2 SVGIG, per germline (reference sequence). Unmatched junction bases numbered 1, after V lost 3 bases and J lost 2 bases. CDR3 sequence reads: CAWRGTAYNSPLHF. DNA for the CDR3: TGTGCCTGGAGAGGGACAGCCTATAATTCACCCCTCCACTTT.

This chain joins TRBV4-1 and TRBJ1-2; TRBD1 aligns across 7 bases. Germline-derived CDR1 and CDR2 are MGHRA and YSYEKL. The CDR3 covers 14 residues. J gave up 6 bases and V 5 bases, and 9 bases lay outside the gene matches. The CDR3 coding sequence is TGCGCCAGCAGCTTCACAAGGGACAGCGATGGCTACACCTTC. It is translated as CASSFTRDSDGYTF.

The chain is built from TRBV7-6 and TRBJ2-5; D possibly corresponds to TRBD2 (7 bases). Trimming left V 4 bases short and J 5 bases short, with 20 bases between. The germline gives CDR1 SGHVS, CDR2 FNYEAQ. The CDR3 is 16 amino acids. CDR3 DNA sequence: TGTGCCAGCAGCTGGGGGGCGGCGGGAGTGGGTGAGACCCAGTACTTC. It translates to CASSWGAAGVGETQYF.

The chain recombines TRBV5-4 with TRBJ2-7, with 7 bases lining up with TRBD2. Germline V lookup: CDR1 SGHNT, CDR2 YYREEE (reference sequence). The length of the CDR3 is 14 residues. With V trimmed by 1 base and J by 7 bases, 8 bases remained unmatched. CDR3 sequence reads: CASSLSREWGEQYF. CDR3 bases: TGTGCCAGCAGCTTGTCGCGGGAGTGGGGTGAGCAGTACTTC.

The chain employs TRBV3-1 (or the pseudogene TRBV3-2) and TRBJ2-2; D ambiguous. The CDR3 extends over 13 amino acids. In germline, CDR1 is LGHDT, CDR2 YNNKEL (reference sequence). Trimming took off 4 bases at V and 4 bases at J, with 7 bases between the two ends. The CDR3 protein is CASSPSGTGELFF. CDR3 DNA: TGTGCCAGCAGCCCGTCGGGCACCGGGGAGCTGTTTTTT.

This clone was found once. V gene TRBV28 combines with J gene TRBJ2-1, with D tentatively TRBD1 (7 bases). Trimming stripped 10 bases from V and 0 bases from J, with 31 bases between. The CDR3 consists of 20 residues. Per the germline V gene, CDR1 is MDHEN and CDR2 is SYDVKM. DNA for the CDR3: TGTGCCACCAAGTTGGGGGGTGGGGGACAGCTACCCAGCTCCTACAATGAGCAGTTCTTC. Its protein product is CATKLGGGGQLPSSYNEQFF.

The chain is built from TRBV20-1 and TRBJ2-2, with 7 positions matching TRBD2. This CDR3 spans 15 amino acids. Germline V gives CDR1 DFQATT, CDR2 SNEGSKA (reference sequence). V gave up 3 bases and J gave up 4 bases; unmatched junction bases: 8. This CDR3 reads CSASKAGPFTGELFF. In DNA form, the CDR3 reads TGCAGTGCTAGTAAAGCGGGGCCTTTCACCGGGGAGCTGTTTTTT.

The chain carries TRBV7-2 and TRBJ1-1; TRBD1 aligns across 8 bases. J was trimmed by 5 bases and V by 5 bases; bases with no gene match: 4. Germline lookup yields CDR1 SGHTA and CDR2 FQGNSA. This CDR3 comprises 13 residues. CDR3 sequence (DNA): TGTGCCAGCAGCCCGGACAGGGATACTGAAGCTTTCTTT. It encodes CASSPDRDTEAFF.

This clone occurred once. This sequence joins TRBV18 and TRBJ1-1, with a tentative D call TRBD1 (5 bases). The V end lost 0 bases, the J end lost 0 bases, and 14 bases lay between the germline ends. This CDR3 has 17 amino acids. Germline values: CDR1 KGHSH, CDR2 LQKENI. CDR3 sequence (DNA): TGTGCCAGCTCACCACCGCCCCAGGGCTTCATGAACACTGAAGCTTTCTTT. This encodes CASSPPPQGFMNTEAFF.

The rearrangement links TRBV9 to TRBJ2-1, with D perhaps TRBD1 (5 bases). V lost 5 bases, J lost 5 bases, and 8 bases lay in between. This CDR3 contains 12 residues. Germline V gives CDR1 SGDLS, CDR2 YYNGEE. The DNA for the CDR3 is TGTGCCAGCAGGGACACTCACAATGAGCAGTTCTTC. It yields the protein CASRDTHNEQFF.

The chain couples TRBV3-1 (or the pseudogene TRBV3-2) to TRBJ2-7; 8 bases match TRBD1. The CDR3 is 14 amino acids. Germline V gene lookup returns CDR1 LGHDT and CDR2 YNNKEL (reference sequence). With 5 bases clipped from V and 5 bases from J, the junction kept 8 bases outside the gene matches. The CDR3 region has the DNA TGTGCCAGCAGCACTTACAGGGGGATGAACGAGCAGTACTTC. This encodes CASSTYRGMNEQYF.

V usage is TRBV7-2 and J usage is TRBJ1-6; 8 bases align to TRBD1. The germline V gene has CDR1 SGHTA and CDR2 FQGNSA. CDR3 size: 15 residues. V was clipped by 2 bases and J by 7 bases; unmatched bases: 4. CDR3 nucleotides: TGTGCCAGCAGCTTACAGGGGGCCGAGAATTCACCCCTCCACTTT. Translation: CASSLQGAENSPLHF.

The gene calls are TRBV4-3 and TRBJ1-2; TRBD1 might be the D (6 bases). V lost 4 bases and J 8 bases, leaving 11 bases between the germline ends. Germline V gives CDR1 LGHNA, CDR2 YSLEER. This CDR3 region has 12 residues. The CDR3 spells CASSPGGRGYTF. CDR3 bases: TGCGCCAGCAGCCCGGGGGGGCGGGGCTACACCTTC.

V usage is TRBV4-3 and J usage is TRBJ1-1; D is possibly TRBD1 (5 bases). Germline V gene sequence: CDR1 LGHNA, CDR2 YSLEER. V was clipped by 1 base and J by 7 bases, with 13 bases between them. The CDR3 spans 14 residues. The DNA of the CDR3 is TGCGCCAGCAGCCAAGTTGGGGCAAGTAGTGAAGCTTTCTTT. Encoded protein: CASSQVGASSEAFF.

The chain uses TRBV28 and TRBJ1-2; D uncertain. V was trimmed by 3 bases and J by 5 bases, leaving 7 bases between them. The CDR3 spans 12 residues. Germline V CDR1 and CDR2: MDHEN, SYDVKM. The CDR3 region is CASSFAGYGYTF. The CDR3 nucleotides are TGTGCCAGCAGTTTTGCGGGATATGGCTACACCTTC.

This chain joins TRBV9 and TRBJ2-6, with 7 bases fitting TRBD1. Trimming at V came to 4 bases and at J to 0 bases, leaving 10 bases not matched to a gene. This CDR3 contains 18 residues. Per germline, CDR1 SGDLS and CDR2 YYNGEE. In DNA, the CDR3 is TGTGCCAGCAGCACCCGACAGGGTAGGAACTCTGGGGCCAACGTCCTGACTTTC. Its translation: CASSTRQGRNSGANVLTF.

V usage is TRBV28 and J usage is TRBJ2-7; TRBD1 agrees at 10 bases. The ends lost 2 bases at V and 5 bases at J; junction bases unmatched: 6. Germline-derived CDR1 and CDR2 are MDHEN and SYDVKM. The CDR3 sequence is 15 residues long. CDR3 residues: CASSLVGQGMHEQYF. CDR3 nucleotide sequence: TGTGCCAGCAGTTTAGTGGGACAGGGGATGCACGAGCAGTACTTC. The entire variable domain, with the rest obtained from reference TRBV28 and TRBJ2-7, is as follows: DVKVTQSSRYLVKRTGEKVFLECVQDMDHENMFWYRQDPGLGLRLIYFSYDVKMKEKGDIPEGYSVSREKKERFSLILESASTNQTSMYLCASSLVGQGMHEQYFGPGTRLTVT.

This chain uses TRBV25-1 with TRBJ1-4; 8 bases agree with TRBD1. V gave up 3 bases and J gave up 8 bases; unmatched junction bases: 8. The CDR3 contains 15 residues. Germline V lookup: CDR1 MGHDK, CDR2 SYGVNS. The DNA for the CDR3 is TGTGCCAGCAGTGACCCTGGGGGGACAGGAGAAAAACTGTTTTTT. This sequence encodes CASSDPGGTGEKLFF.

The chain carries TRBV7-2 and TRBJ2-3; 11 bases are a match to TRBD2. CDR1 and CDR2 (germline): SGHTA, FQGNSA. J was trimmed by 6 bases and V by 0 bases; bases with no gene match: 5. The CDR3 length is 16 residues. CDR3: CASSLALAGGGDTQYF. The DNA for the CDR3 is TGTGCCAGCAGCTTAGCTCTAGCGGGGGGAGGGGATACGCAGTATTTT.

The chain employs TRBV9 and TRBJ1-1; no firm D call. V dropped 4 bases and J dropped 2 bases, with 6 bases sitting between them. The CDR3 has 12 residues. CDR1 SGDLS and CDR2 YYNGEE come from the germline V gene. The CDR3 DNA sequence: TGTGCCAGCAGCCCCCGTAACACTGAAGCTTTCTTT. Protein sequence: CASSPRNTEAFF.